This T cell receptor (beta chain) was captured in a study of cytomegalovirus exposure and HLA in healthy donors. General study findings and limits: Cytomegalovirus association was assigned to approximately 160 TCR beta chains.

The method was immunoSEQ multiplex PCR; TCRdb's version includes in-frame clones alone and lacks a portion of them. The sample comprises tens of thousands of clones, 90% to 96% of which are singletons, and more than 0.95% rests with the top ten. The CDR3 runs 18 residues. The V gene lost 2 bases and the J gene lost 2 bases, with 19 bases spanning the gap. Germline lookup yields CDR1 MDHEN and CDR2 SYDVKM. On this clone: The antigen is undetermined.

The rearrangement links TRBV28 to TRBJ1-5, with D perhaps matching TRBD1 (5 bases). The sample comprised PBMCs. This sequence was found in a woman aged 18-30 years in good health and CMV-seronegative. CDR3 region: CASSLGAPPSTRNQPQHF. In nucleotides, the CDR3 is TGTGCCAGCAGTTTAGGGGCCCCCCCAAGTACGCGCAATCAGCCCCAGCATTTT. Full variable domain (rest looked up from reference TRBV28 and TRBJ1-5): DVKVTQSSRYLVKRTGEKVFLECVQDMDHENMFWYRQDPGLGLRLIYFSYDVKMKEKGDIPEGYSVSREKKERFSLILESASTNQTSMYLCASSLGAPPSTRNQPQHFGDGTRLSIL.